The present entry profiles one TCR beta chain with its context. What it recognizes is unknown. Other nucleotide sequences in the sample specify the same CDR3. The data originate from a study of T cell responses to AZD1222 COVID-19 vaccine. The CDR3 contains 15 residues. Trimming at V came to 0 bases and at J to 6 bases, leaving 1 base not matched to a gene. Germline V lookup: CDR1 MNHEY, CDR2 SVGEGT. Study-level points and caveats: Increases in Spike-specific TCR breadth and depth were seen after two AZD1222 doses. Most donors were white British and more were female, and clonal diversity was possibly underestimated.

Repertoires were generated with immunoSEQ multiplex PCR, while TCRdb's copy carries only in-frame clones and drops some. The sample holds some 150,000 clones; around 88% are singletons and the top ten take under 2.5%. Sequenced material: peripheral blood, taken on day 0 of AZD1222 vaccination. The TCR was taken from an adult in good health. This sequence joins TRBV6-2 or TRBV6-3 and TRBJ2-1, with TRBD2 matching 11 bases. The CDR3 loop reads CASSYSLAGGNEQFF. The DNA for the CDR3 is TGTGCCAGCAGTTACTCGCTAGCGGGGGGCAATGAGCAGTTCTTC.